Below are 20 T cell receptor beta chains sequenced from a single sample in a study of lymphopenia after photon versus proton radiotherapy. Sequenced by immunoSEQ multiplex PCR; TCRdb stores in-frame clones only, minus some. This sample carries 25,000 to 35,000 clones, approximately 87% of them seen once, and the ten largest clones take 6.8%. The source material was peripheral blood, sampled from a patient treated with photon-based radiotherapy. The receptors originated from a woman aged 45-59 years with pancreatic cancer.

CDR3 region: CASSLGGTSVYEQFF. CDR3 nucleotide sequence: TGCGCCAGCAGCTTGGGGGGGACTAGCGTCTATGAGCAGTTCTTC. The chain links TRBV5-1 to TRBJ2-1, with 10 bases aligning to TRBD2. Trimming removed 0 bases from V and 8 bases from J; junction bases left unmatched: 5. CDR3 length: 15 amino acids. Germline V gene lookup returns CDR1 SGHRS and CDR2 YFSETQ.

The CDR3 nucleotides are TGTGCCAGTAGTTCCCTCGCGAGCGGGAACACTGAAGCTTTCTTT. It codes for CASSSLASGNTEAFF. The chain carries TRBV19 and TRBJ1-1; no firm D call. Germline V gene lookup returns CDR1 LNHDA and CDR2 SQIVND (reference sequence). The V end lost 5 bases, the J end lost 1 base, and 14 bases lay between the germline ends. This CDR3 spans 15 amino acids.

In its sample, this clone was seen a few times. In nucleotides, the CDR3 is TGTGCCAGTAGTGAGGACGTCTATGGCTACACCTTC. This encodes CASSEDVYGYTF. The rearrangement links TRBV19 to TRBJ1-2; D is ambiguous. Germline V gives CDR1 LNHDA, CDR2 SQIVND (reference sequence). CDR3 size: 12 residues. V dropped 5 bases and J dropped 4 bases, with 8 bases sitting between them.

The chain has TRBV6-5 and TRBJ1-1; D remains ambiguous. CDR1 is MNHEY and CDR2 is SVGAGI in the germline V gene. This CDR3 region has 13 residues. V gave up 5 bases and J gave up 4 bases, with 11 bases separating them. CDR3 bases: TGTGCCAGCAGTCTAGTCGTTGGCACTGAAGCTTTCTTT. Translation: CASSLVVGTEAFF.

V and J are TRBV5-4 and TRBJ2-5; 7 bases map to TRBD2. V shed 5 bases and J 5 bases; nucleotides not matched to a gene: 12. The CDR3 consists of 15 residues. CDR1 is SGHNT, CDR2 YYREEE, per germline (reference sequence). The CDR3 nucleotides read TGTGCCAGCAGTCCCCCGGGACTACGATCGGAGACCCAGTACTTC. Encoded protein: CASSPPGLRSETQYF.

A few counts support this clone. The V call is TRBV7-9, the J call TRBJ1-1; D is unclear. The CDR3 runs 13 residues. V was trimmed by 5 bases and J by 9 bases, leaving 16 bases between them. Germline loops: CDR1 SEHNR, CDR2 FQNEAQ (reference sequence). The CDR3 here is CASSRIAGWKAFF. CDR3 in DNA: TGTGCCAGCAGCCGAATCGCGGGCTGGAAAGCTTTCTTT.

The gene calls are TRBV7-3 and TRBJ2-1; TRBD2 aligns across 7 bases. Germline V lookup: CDR1 SGHTA, CDR2 FQGTGA. This CDR3 region has 16 residues. V was pared by 5 bases and J by 4 bases, with 11 bases of the junction left unmatched. The CDR3 loop is CASSQGGLAEYNEQFF. CDR3 DNA: TGTGCCAGCAGCCAAGGAGGGCTAGCGGAATACAATGAGCAGTTCTTC.

The chain links TRBV29-1 to TRBJ2-2; D assignment may be TRBD1 or TRBD2 (6 bases each). Per germline, CDR1 SQVTM and CDR2 ANQGSEA. The CDR3 runs 15 residues. V dropped 4 bases and J dropped 0 bases, with 12 bases sitting between them. CDR3 sequence: CSVGGGLANTGELFF. The CDR3 nucleotides are TGCAGCGTTGGTGGGGGGCTCGCGAACACCGGGGAGCTGTTTTTT.

This chain uses TRBV7-2 with TRBJ1-5; D gene uncertain. V was shortened by 4 bases and J by 7 bases, with 11 bases between the two germline ends. The CDR3 sequence is 13 residues long. The germline V gene has CDR1 SGHTA and CDR2 FQGNSA. The CDR3 DNA sequence: TGTGCCAGCAGCTCCAATTCGGGGCAGCCCCAGCATTTT. Translation gives CASSSNSGQPQHF.

This clone appeared once. The V call is TRBV28, the J call TRBJ1-2, with 7 bases lining up with TRBD1. The CDR3 has 11 amino acids. The ends lost 11 bases at V and 8 bases at J; junction bases unmatched: 8. Germline CDR1 is MDHEN and CDR2 is SYDVKM. Written as DNA, the CDR3 is TGTGCCGGAAGACAGGGCCAAGGCTACACCTTC. It translates to CAGRQGQGYTF.

The chain uses TRBV10-2 and TRBJ2-7, with 7 nucleotides matching TRBD1. Per germline, CDR1 WSHSY and CDR2 SAAADI. This CDR3 is 11 amino acids long. With 8 bases clipped from V and 4 bases from J, the junction kept 2 bases outside the gene matches. CDR3 nucleotides: TGCGCCAGCGCGACAGGGTACGAGCAGTACTTC. This sequence encodes CASATGYEQYF.

The V call is TRBV28, the J call TRBJ1-2; no firm D call. V lost 2 bases to trimming and J lost 8 bases, with 12 bases between them. In germline, CDR1 is MDHEN, CDR2 SYDVKM. This CDR3 is built from 13 residues. Here the CDR3 DNA reads TGTGCCAGCAGTTTAGCAGTCATCGGGGGCTACACCTTC. Amino acid sequence: CASSLAVIGGYTF.

For the CDR3, the DNA is TGTGCCAGCAGGCGGGACACCAGGGAGACCCAGTACTTC. Its translation is CASRRDTRETQYF. This chain joins TRBV7-2 and TRBJ2-5; tentatively, D is TRBD1 or TRBD2 (6 bases each). CDR3 length: 13 amino acids. Between the trimmed V and J ends, which lost 6 bases and 5 bases, there was a span of 13 bases. CDR1 and CDR2 (germline): SGHTA, FQGNSA.

This clone was counted a single time. The chain carries TRBV5-1 and TRBJ1-1, with D unclear. This CDR3 region has 13 residues. Germline lookup yields CDR1 SGHRS and CDR2 YFSETQ. V lost 0 bases, J lost 6 bases, and 9 bases lay in between. CDR3 region: CASSLDSRPEAFF. CDR3 in DNA: TGCGCCAGCAGCTTGGACAGTAGGCCTGAAGCTTTCTTT. The full variable domain, its missing parts supplied by reference TRBV5-1 and TRBJ1-1, is KAGVTQTPRYLIKTRGQQVTLSCSPISGHRSVSWYQQTPGQGLQFLFEYFSETQRNKGNFPGRFSGRQFSNSRSEMNVSTLELGDSALYLCASSLDSRPEAFFGQGTRLTVV.

This chain links TRBV30 with TRBJ1-5, with D tentatively TRBD1 (5 bases). The length of the CDR3 is 16 residues. CDR1 is GTSNPN and CDR2 is SVGIG in the germline V gene (reference sequence). Trimming left V 4 bases short and J 1 base short, with 17 bases between. The CDR3 DNA follows: TGTGCCTGGATCACTCCGGGACGGAAGAGCAATCAGCCCCAGCATTTT. Translation gives CAWITPGRKSNQPQHF.

The chain is built from TRBV27 and TRBJ2-7; possibly TRBD2 for D (5 bases). This CDR3 contains 11 residues. Germline loops: CDR1 MNHEY, CDR2 SMNVEV (reference sequence). V was cut by 7 bases and J by 3 bases, with 7 bases left in between. As DNA, the CDR3 is TGTGCCAGCACCCGGGGCTACGAGCAGTACTTC. Its translation is CASTRGYEQYF.

This chain links TRBV5-1 with TRBJ2-2; D is ambiguous. The CDR3 contains 14 residues. V was cut by 5 bases and J by 7 bases, with 15 bases left in between. Germline assignment: CDR1 SGHRS and CDR2 YFSETQ. The CDR3 sequence is CASREDLQFGELFF. Written as DNA, the CDR3 is TGCGCCAGCAGGGAAGATCTACAGTTCGGGGAGCTGTTTTTT.

This chain uses TRBV30 with TRBJ2-4, with 9 bases that match TRBD2. The CDR3 covers 14 residues. CDR1 and CDR2 (germline): GTSNPN, SVGIG (reference sequence). After removal of 4 bases from V and 7 bases from J, the junction contained 8 bases not matched to a gene. The CDR3: CAWMAGGVSNIQYF. The CDR3 nucleotides read TGTGCCTGGATGGCGGGAGGGGTTTCGAACATTCAGTACTTC.

The chain couples TRBV11-2 to TRBJ1-5, with unresolved D. The CDR3 runs to 15 residues. Germline CDR1 and CDR2: SGHAT and FQNNGV. V was pared by 5 bases and J by 7 bases, with 18 bases between. DNA for the CDR3: TGTGCCAGCAGCCAGTCTGGTGGCACCGCCCAGCCCCAGCATTTT. It yields the protein CASSQSGGTAQPQHF.

This sequence joins TRBV7-8 and TRBJ2-2, with D perhaps TRBD1 or TRBD2 (5 bases each). The length of the CDR3 is 18 residues. CDR1 and CDR2 from the germline V gene are SGHVS and FQNEAQ. Trimming removed 5 bases from V and 4 bases from J, with 23 bases in between. CDR3 in DNA: TGTGCCAGCAGCGCATTAAGGAGGTCCCCAGGGTCCACCGGGGAGCTGTTTTTT. As protein: CASSALRRSPGSTGELFF.